One T cell receptor beta chain is described in this entry. Trimming took 7 bases from V and 4 from J, leaving 13 bases between them. Germline V lookup: CDR1 MDHEN, CDR2 SYDVKM. This CDR3 has 13 residues. The repertoire was sequenced with immunoSEQ multiplex PCR; TCRdb's copy has only in-frame clones and lacks some. The table lists about 250,000 clones, about 90% of them singletons. The record originates from a study of blood T cell repertoires in COVID-19. Specimen: peripheral blood. This TCR came from a man aged 18 to 30 with active or convalescent COVID-19. V gene TRBV28 combines with J gene TRBJ2-5, with D tentatively TRBD2 (5 bases). This CDR3 reads CASIPGSRETQYF. In DNA form, the CDR3 reads TGTGCCAGCATCCCGGGGTCACGAGAGACCCAGTACTTC.